This T cell receptor (beta chain) came from a study of blood T cell repertoires in COVID-19. Germline V CDR1 and CDR2: SGHTA, FQGNSA. This CDR3 is built from 15 residues. Deletions cut 1 base from V and 3 bases from J, with 11 bases between. Assay used: immunoSEQ multiplex PCR; TCRdb lists only in-frame clones, some missing. The top ten clones hold roughly 2% of a sample with approximately 170,000 clones, 80% to 90% of them seen once. The sequence derives from a man between 18 and 35 years old who had recovered from COVID-19. V gene TRBV7-2 combines with J gene TRBJ2-3; maybe TRBD2 (5 bases). The material sequenced was peripheral blood. The CDR3 DNA is TGTGCCAGCAGCTTAGAACTAGATTCTACAGATACGCAGTATTTT. It specifies CASSLELDSTDTQYF.